This entry describes one T cell receptor (beta chain). Other DNA sequences in this specimen translate into the identical CDR3. The sample comes from a study of blood T cell repertoires in COVID-19. Looking at the study overall: Sites across the United States, Italy and Spain contributed samples from acute and convalescent COVID-19.

Participants, about 18 to 89 years old, spanned more than 20 US areas. Cohort assignment relied on participant-reported clinical history. The CDR3 spans 11 residues. The germline V gene encodes CDR1 MDHEN and CDR2 SYDVKM. The V end was cut by 4 bases, the J end by 8 bases, with 8 bases between. Original processing notes: Amplification of reference gene primers was used by the study to estimate nucleated cell counts. Profiling relied on immunoSEQ multiplex PCR, and the TCRdb table lists in-frame clones only, not all of them. The V and J calls and the clone size are those of that table, but D and trimming were determined from the DNA. This table holds roughly 330,000 clones, around 87% found once.

The sequence came from a woman aged 30 to 39 who had recovered from COVID-19. The J gene is TRBJ1-2, the V gene TRBV28; D is perhaps TRBD1 (5 bases). Sequencing used PBMCs or T cells enriched from blood (not recorded which). The CDR3 nucleotides read TGTGCCAGCAGTTCAGGGTACGGCTACACCTTC. Its translation is CASSSGYGYTF.